This T cell receptor beta chain derives from a study of PD-1 blockade in classical Hodgkin lymphoma (dated by TCRdb to 2018 to 2020). Turning to the overall study: Nivolumab dosing was 3 mg/kg intravenously every 2 weeks, continuing until either disease progression or unacceptable toxicity. The study used TCR beta sequencing and CyTOF to define a peripheral blood immune signature of response to PD-1 blockade in classical Hodgkin lymphoma. What the work shows at the level of the full study, not this receptor alone: Only a single clinical trial cohort was studied, and what caused the repertoire differences, possibly disease activity or prior therapy, remained undefined. By C4D1, a significant rise was seen in CD4+ TCR diversity but not in CD8+ TCR diversity (p=0.0027 vs p=0.16), and the rise was most apparent among complete responders (p=0.02). Lower diversity was seen in patients whose nivolumab began less than 1 year after ASCT, and these patients were left out of later analyses so that immune reconstitution would not confound the results. Trial patients achieving complete response had baseline diversity similar to newly diagnosed patients, whereas partial responders and progressors had significantly lower diversity. Baseline TCR diversity was reported to be lower in newly diagnosed patients than in healthy donors, and even lower in relapsed/refractory patients.

Genomic DNA was extracted with the Qiagen DNeasy kit from unsorted PBMCs and from negatively selected CD4+ and CD8+ fractions. Amplification of TCR beta CDR3 regions was done by immunoSEQ multiplex PCR with primers that anneal to V and J segments. A synthetic immune receptor repertoire was used to minimize amplification bias, and any residual bias was removed computationally once sequencing was done. Per the source publication's procedure: Repertoire diversity was quantified as the Shannon entropy index using custom Python scripts. Unsorted, CD4+ and CD8+ repertoires were analyzed separately, except in combined analyses where CD4+ and CD8+ sequences were merged in silico. A clone counted as expanded when the clone's frequency after treatment rose at least 2-fold relative to C1D1, and clones undetected at baseline were given a pseudocount of 0.5. Clones with 0 or 1 copy at C1D1 were defined as singleton clones, while clones with 2 or more copies were defined as non-singleton clones. Clones expanded in unsorted samples were assigned a CD4+, CD8+ or unknown annotation through matching of protein sequences in sorted samples from the same patient. Diversity changes from C1D1 to C4D1 were tested in paired samples using Wilcoxon tests. Imported from immuneACCESS, the table was reduced by TCRdb to in-frame sequences with V and J called. These copies leave out some clones; in studies compared against another copy, an unresolved V gene accounts for under half, and the cause of the remainder is not known. D and trimming come from the DNA, and the V and J calls and clone size come from that table. This sample comprises about 58,000 clones, less than 95% of them detected only once. The ten largest clonotypes hold less than 11% of the sample.

Turning to this clone: Its antigen is unknown. Per-nucleotide qualities are absent, and no much larger clonotype sits a single base away.

Germline trimming: 4 bases from V, 0 bases from J; junction bases outside gene matches: 4. CDR1 LGHNA and CDR2 YNFKEQ are derived from the germline V gene. CDR3 length: 16 amino acids, cysteine to phenylalanine. The only DNA kept is the CDR3, 48 bases in frame from the first base. Sample time point, as interpreted from the label and publication: cycle 2 day 1 (C2D1) of nivolumab. Relapse after autologous stem cell transplantation had occurred in all trial patients, and cohorts A, B and C were distinguished by prior brentuximab vedotin exposure. The trial cohort included 50 to 70 patients with relapsed/refractory classical Hodgkin lymphoma, and each patient had a best overall response of complete response, partial response or progressive disease. Single-agent nivolumab was administered to trial patients in the multi-cohort phase II CheckMate 205 trial. An independent review committee assessed best overall response by applying the 2007 International Working Group response criteria. PBMCs from the trial were collected at three points: immediately before nivolumab initiation (C1D1), and during therapy at cycle 2 day 1 and cycle 4 day 1. Peripheral blood was collected in 8 mL Vacutainer Cell Preparation Tubes, from which PBMCs were isolated by centrifugation and then cryopreserved.

This specimen was peripheral blood mononuclear cells (PBMCs), taken before the second cycle of nivolumab. This sequence originates from a human donor with classical Hodgkin lymphoma. The rearranged chain carries TRBV4-2 and TRBJ2-2; 8 of the junction bases match TRBD1. The DNA sequence reads TGTGCCAGCAGCCGTCCGGGACAGGCGAACACCGGGGAGCTGTTTTTT. It is translated as CASSRPGQANTGELFF.